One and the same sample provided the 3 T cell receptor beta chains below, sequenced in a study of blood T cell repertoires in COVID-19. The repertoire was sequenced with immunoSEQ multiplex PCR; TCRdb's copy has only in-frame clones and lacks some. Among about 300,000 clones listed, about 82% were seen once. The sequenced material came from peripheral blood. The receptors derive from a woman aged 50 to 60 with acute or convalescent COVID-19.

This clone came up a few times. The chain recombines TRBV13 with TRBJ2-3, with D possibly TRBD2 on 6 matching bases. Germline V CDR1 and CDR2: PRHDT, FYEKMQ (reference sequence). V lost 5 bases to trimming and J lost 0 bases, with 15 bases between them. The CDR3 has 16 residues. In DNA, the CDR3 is TGTGCCAGCAGCCCACGGAGGGACCGTAGCACAGATACGCAGTATTTT. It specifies CASSPRRDRSTDTQYF.

The CDR3: CSASDSGRDNEQFF. DNA of the CDR3: TGCAGTGCTAGTGATAGCGGGAGGGACAATGAGCAGTTCTTC. The chain employs TRBV20-1 and TRBJ2-1, with TRBD2 identical over 11 bases. CDR3 length: 14 residues. Germline V gene data show CDR1 as DFQATT and CDR2 as SNEGSKA (reference sequence). V shed 3 bases and J 5 bases; nucleotides not matched to a gene: 3.

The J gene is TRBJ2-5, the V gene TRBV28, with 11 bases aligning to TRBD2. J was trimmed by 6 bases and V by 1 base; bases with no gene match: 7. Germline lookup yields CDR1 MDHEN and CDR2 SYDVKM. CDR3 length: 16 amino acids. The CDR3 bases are TGTGCCAGCAGTTTATCCTTAGCGGGAGGGCGGAAGACCCAGTACTTC. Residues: CASSLSLAGGRKTQYF.